Below, 30 T cell receptor beta chains from the same sample are listed, as sequenced in a study of blood T cell repertoires in COVID-19. The table came from immunoSEQ multiplex PCR; TCRdb's copy has only in-frame clones and leaves some out. The sample contains around 150,000 clones, approximately 82% of which appear only once. Sample: peripheral blood. These receptors were taken from a woman aged 40 to 49 with COVID-19, enrolled during active disease.

This clone appeared a few times. This chain links TRBV2 with TRBJ2-3; 11 nucleotides line up with TRBD2. Germline values: CDR1 SNHLY, CDR2 FYNNEI. The CDR3 spans 19 residues. V trimming: 8 bases; J trimming: 2 bases; junction bases outside the gene matches: 18. The CDR3 DNA reads as TGTGCCAGCGACCTCCCGACTAGCGGGGCGATCCCAACCACAGATACGCAGTATTTT. It encodes CASDLPTSGAIPTTDTQYF.

The DNA for the CDR3 is TGCAGCGCCGGACAGGGAACTCAGCCCCAGCATTTT. Translating gives CSAGQGTQPQHF. The chain carries TRBV29-1 and TRBJ1-5; the match to TRBD1 covers 8 bases. Germline CDR1 and CDR2: SQVTM and ANQGSEA. Unmatched junction bases numbered 5, after V lost 7 bases and J lost 6 bases. The CDR3 has 12 residues.

The count of this clone is one. The V gene is TRBV6-4, the J gene TRBJ2-1; TRBD2 might be the D (5 bases). Germline V lookup: CDR1 MRHNA, CDR2 SNTAGT. The CDR3 runs 12 residues. The V gene lost 2 bases and the J gene lost 11 bases, with 10 bases spanning the gap. CDR3 loop: CASSDEAGKQFF. In DNA, the CDR3 is TGTGCCAGCAGTGACGAGGCGGGTAAGCAGTTCTTC.

This rearrangement joins TRBV27 to TRBJ2-1; 14 bases are a match to TRBD2. Germline CDR1 reads MNHEY; CDR2 reads SMNVEV (reference sequence). V dropped 4 bases and J dropped 6; count of bases not matched to a gene: 5. CDR3 length equals 16 residues. Written as DNA, the CDR3 is TGTGCCAGCAGTTCCCTGACTAGCGGGAGGGGCAATGAGCAGTTCTTC. Translated: CASSSLTSGRGNEQFF.

This chain joins TRBV3-1 (or the pseudogene TRBV3-2) and TRBJ2-3, with 15 nucleotides matching TRBD2. This CDR3 spans 19 amino acids. Looked up from germline, CDR1 is LGHDT and CDR2 is YNNKEL (reference sequence). J was trimmed by 4 bases and V by 5 bases; bases with no gene match: 13. In nucleotides, the CDR3 is TGTGCCAGCAGCGGAGATCCGGGACTAGCGGGAGGTCATGCAGATACGCAGTATTTT. Its translation is CASSGDPGLAGGHADTQYF.

CDR3 coding DNA: TGTGCCAGTAGTCTAACAGGGGCCGTAAACTATGGCTACACCTTC. This encodes CASSLTGAVNYGYTF. The chain has TRBV19 and TRBJ1-2; TRBD1 matches 7 bases. Unmatched junction bases numbered 8, after V lost 5 bases and J lost 2 bases. The germline gives CDR1 LNHDA, CDR2 SQIVND (reference sequence). The length of the CDR3 is 15 residues.

The V gene is TRBV3-1 (or the pseudogene TRBV3-2), the J gene TRBJ2-2; 10 nucleotides match TRBD2. This CDR3 region has 15 residues. Trimming took 2 bases from V and 8 from J; bases not matched to a gene: 5. Germline CDR1 is LGHDT and CDR2 is YNNKEL (reference sequence). In DNA, the CDR3 is TGTGCCAGCAGCCAAAAAAGCGGGAGGGCTGGGGAGCTGTTTTTT. Protein product: CASSQKSGRAGELFF.

CDR3 in amino acids: CASSFDRVTGELFF. Here the CDR3 DNA reads TGTGCCAGCAGCTTCGACAGGGTGACCGGGGAGCTGTTTTTT. The chain carries TRBV7-2 and TRBJ2-2; 7 nucleotides match TRBD1. Trimming took 3 bases from V and 5 from J; bases not matched to a gene: 3. The CDR3 spans 14 residues. Germline CDR1 and CDR2: SGHTA and FQGNSA.

The chain carries TRBV5-8 and TRBJ2-7; no reliable D call. The length of the CDR3 is 15 residues. V lost 3 bases and J lost 4, with 17 bases in between. The germline gives CDR1 SGHTS, CDR2 YDEGEE. The CDR3 sequence: CASSSSSRLVYEQYF. In DNA form, the CDR3 reads TGTGCCAGCAGCTCCTCTTCGCGGCTAGTGTACGAGCAGTACTTC.

Comments on this clone: The same CDR3 also results from other DNA sequences found in this sample. This chain joins TRBV9 and TRBJ2-2; D unresolved. CDR3 length equals 14 residues. Germline loops: CDR1 SGDLS, CDR2 YYNGEE. Trimming removed 3 bases from V and 4 bases from J, with 10 bases in between. The CDR3 region is CASSAGAPTGELFF. CDR3 coding DNA: TGTGCCAGCAGCGCCGGTGCTCCCACCGGGGAGCTGTTTTTT.

The V call is TRBV27, the J call TRBJ1-1, with 8 nucleotides matching TRBD1. Trimming removed 6 bases from V and 3 bases from J; junction bases left unmatched: 9. From germline, CDR1 is MNHEY and CDR2 SMNVEV (reference sequence). The CDR3 extends over 15 amino acids. The CDR3 DNA sequence: TGTGCCAGCAGCCGACAGGGGCCAGGATACACTGAAGCTTTCTTT. It specifies CASSRQGPGYTEAFF.

This chain uses TRBV12-5 with TRBJ2-1, with 8 bases matching TRBD2. CDR1 LGHNT and CDR2 FRNRAP come from the germline V gene. CDR3 size: 14 residues. Germline trimming cut 6 bases from V and 3 bases from J; bases unmatched to any gene: 4. CDR3 residues: CASGRGVFYNEQFF. The CDR3 region has the DNA TGTGCTAGTGGGCGGGGGGTCTTCTACAATGAGCAGTTCTTC. Full variable domain (remainder filled in from reference TRBV12-5 and TRBJ2-1): DARVTQTPRHKVTEMGQEVTMRCQPILGHNTVFWYRQTMMQGLELLAYFRNRAPLDDSGMPKDRFSAEMPDATLATLKIQPSEPRDSAVYFCASGRGVFYNEQFFGPGTRLTVL.

The V gene is TRBV5-1, the J gene TRBJ2-4, with a possible D match to TRBD2 (6 bases). Per germline, CDR1 SGHRS and CDR2 YFSETQ. V was pared by 4 bases and J by 1 base, with 24 bases between. CDR3 size: 19 residues. DNA for the CDR3: TGCGCCAGCAGCCTCGGGACCGGGAGTTTTGTCAGTGCCAAAAACATTCAGTACTTC. Protein: CASSLGTGSFVSAKNIQYF.

This clone was seen only a few times. This chain uses TRBV14 with TRBJ2-3; a possible D gene is TRBD2 (5 bases). The CDR3 extends over 14 amino acids. Germline V gene lookup returns CDR1 SGHDN and CDR2 FVKESK. V lost 2 bases and J 6 bases, leaving 12 bases between the germline ends. The CDR3 is CASSQPSSPDTQYF. The CDR3 DNA is TGTGCCAGCAGCCAACCCTCTAGCCCCGATACGCAGTATTTT.

The gene calls are TRBV6-4 and TRBJ2-3, with 10 bases matching TRBD2. V shed 5 bases, J shed 2 bases, and the junction held 1 base outside the gene matches. The CDR3 length is 14 residues. Per the germline V gene, CDR1 is MRHNA and CDR2 is SNTAGT. The DNA of the CDR3 is TGTGCCAGCAGTAGCGGGGGGGCCACAGATACGCAGTATTTT. As protein: CASSSGGATDTQYF.

V is TRBV28 and J is TRBJ1-2; TRBD1 aligns across 8 bases. Per the germline V gene, CDR1 is MDHEN and CDR2 is SYDVKM. J lost 8 bases, V lost 5 bases, and 19 bases had no gene match. CDR3 length equals 17 residues. Here the CDR3 reads CASSPFPLPTGAQGYTF. The CDR3 region has the DNA TGTGCCAGCAGTCCGTTCCCCTTACCGACAGGGGCGCAAGGCTACACCTTC.

The chain joins TRBV3-1 (or the pseudogene TRBV3-2) to TRBJ2-5, with a possible D match to TRBD1 (6 bases). Germline lookup yields CDR1 LGHDT and CDR2 YNNKEL (reference sequence). The CDR3 totals 14 residues. V was clipped by 0 bases and J by 4 bases, with 9 bases between them. CDR3 sequence: CASSQEPGAETQYF. The CDR3 bases are TGTGCCAGCAGCCAAGAACCAGGGGCAGAGACCCAGTACTTC.

V usage is TRBV28 and J usage is TRBJ2-7; 8 positions match TRBD2. Germline CDR1 reads MDHEN; CDR2 reads SYDVKM. The CDR3 is made up of 15 amino acids. The ends lost 2 bases at V and 5 bases at J; junction bases unmatched: 8. The CDR3 DNA follows: TGTGCCAGCAGTTTAATCGAGCGGGAGTTCCACGAGCAGTACTTC. Protein: CASSLIEREFHEQYF.

This chain joins TRBV29-1 and TRBJ2-1, with 9 bases matching TRBD2. The CDR3 contains 12 residues. Unmatched junction bases numbered 6, after V lost 8 bases and J lost 7 bases. Germline CDR1 reads SQVTM; CDR2 reads ANQGSEA. As DNA, the CDR3 is TGCAGCTCCGGACTAGCGTGGAATGAGCAGTTCTTC. It encodes CSSGLAWNEQFF.

This clone was counted a few times. J is TRBJ2-1 and V is TRBV6-6; 7 nucleotides align to TRBD1. Germline V lookup: CDR1 MNHNY, CDR2 SVGAGI (reference sequence). The trim removed 5 bases at V and 8 bases at J, leaving 6 bases unmatched. The CDR3 contains 13 residues. The DNA of the CDR3 is TGTGCCAGCAGTGTTACAGGGGTAGATGAGCAGTTCTTC. Translated: CASSVTGVDEQFF.

The V call is TRBV4-1, the J call TRBJ2-1, with a weak D call TRBD1 (5 bases). V was shortened by 0 bases and J by 6 bases, with 15 bases between the two germline ends. This CDR3 comprises 16 residues. The V gene's germline CDR1 is MGHRA and CDR2 YSYEKL. Here the CDR3 reads CASSQDDSGWANEQFF. The CDR3, as DNA: TGCGCCAGCAGCCAAGATGATTCAGGGTGGGCCAATGAGCAGTTCTTC.

This CDR3 reads CASSLGPQVFTGIQPQHF. The CDR3, as DNA: TGCGCCAGCAGCTTGGGTCCCCAAGTCTTCACAGGGATTCAGCCCCAGCATTTT. The chain couples TRBV5-1 to TRBJ1-5; a possible D gene is TRBD1 (6 bases). This CDR3 has 18 residues. Germline CDR1 SGHRS, CDR2 YFSETQ. V gave up 0 bases and J gave up 6 bases, with 22 bases separating them.

The chain carries TRBV4-1 and TRBJ1-2, with D tentatively TRBD1 (5 bases). The CDR3 runs to 16 residues. The V gene lost 1 base and the J gene lost 0 bases, with 12 bases spanning the gap. Germline assignment: CDR1 MGHRA and CDR2 YSYEKL. The CDR3: CASSQGSRQTNYGYTF. The CDR3 DNA reads TGCGCCAGCAGCCAAGGATCCCGACAGACTAACTATGGCTACACCTTC.

This clone occurred a few times. The chain has TRBV5-6 and TRBJ2-4; D call uncertain. Germline values: CDR1 SGHDT, CDR2 YYEEEE. Trimming shortened V by 2 bases and J by 5 bases, and 5 bases separated the two germline ends. The CDR3 covers 12 residues. Written as DNA, the CDR3 is TGTGCCAGCAGCTTCTCGGAAAACATTCAGTACTTC. This codes for CASSFSENIQYF.

The V and J genes are TRBV7-8 and TRBJ2-1; 8 nucleotides agree with TRBD1. V shed 0 bases, J shed 9 bases, and the junction held 4 bases outside the gene matches. In germline, CDR1 is SGHVS, CDR2 FQNEAQ. There are 14 residues in the CDR3. This CDR3 is CASSLATGVGEQFF. Here the CDR3 DNA reads TGTGCCAGCAGCTTAGCGACAGGGGTAGGTGAGCAGTTCTTC.

This chain connects TRBV11-2 to TRBJ1-1, with TRBD1 matching 7 bases. The CDR3 has 16 amino acids. Germline assignment: CDR1 SGHAT and CDR2 FQNNGV. The V segment lost 0 bases and the J segment 3 bases; nucleotides outside the gene matches: 7. CDR3 DNA sequence: TGTGCCAGCAGCTTAGACGACAGGGTTTCGGACACTGAAGCTTTCTTT. This codes for CASSLDDRVSDTEAFF.

This sequence joins TRBV6-1 and TRBJ1-2; no clear D gene. The CDR3 extends over 13 amino acids. Per germline, CDR1 MNHNS and CDR2 SASEGT. Trimming removed 2 bases from V and 4 bases from J, with 8 bases in between. The CDR3 sequence is CASSESPLYGYTF. The CDR3 DNA is TGTGCCAGCAGTGAATCCCCTCTCTATGGCTACACCTTC.

This chain links TRBV7-3 with TRBJ2-1; D is possibly TRBD1 (5 bases). V was pared by 6 bases and J by 0 bases, with 9 bases between. The CDR3 is 14 amino acids. CDR1 and CDR2 (germline): SGHTA, FQGTGA. The DNA for the CDR3 is TGTGCCAGCAGTTTGCAGGGCTCCTACAATGAGCAGTTCTTC. This encodes CASSLQGSYNEQFF.

The chain joins TRBV5-5 to TRBJ1-2; 10 nucleotides agree with TRBD1. This CDR3 is 13 amino acids long. J gave up 8 bases and V 4 bases, and 5 bases lay outside the gene matches. Germline V gene lookup returns CDR1 SGHKS and CDR2 YYEKEE (reference sequence). CDR3 sequence reads: CASSRGQGEGYTF. In DNA form, the CDR3 reads TGTGCCAGCAGCAGAGGACAGGGGGAAGGCTACACCTTC.

The chain combines TRBV6-5 with TRBJ2-1, with 9 bases that match TRBD1. In germline, CDR1 is MNHEY, CDR2 SVGAGI. The V gene end was trimmed by 6 bases and the J gene end by 4 bases; junction bases not matched to a gene: 7. This CDR3 spans 15 amino acids. Here the CDR3 DNA reads TGTGCCAGCAGACTCGACAGGGGGGAATACAATGAGCAGTTCTTC. Translating gives CASRLDRGEYNEQFF.